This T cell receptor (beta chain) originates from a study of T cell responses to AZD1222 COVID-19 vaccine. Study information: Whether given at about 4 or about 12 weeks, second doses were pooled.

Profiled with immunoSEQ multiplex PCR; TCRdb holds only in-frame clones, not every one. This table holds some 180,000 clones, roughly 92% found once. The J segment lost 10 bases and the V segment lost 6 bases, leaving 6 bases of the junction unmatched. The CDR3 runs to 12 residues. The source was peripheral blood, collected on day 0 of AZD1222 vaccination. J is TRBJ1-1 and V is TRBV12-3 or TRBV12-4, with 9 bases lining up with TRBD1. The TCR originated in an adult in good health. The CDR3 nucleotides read TGTGCCAGCAGGAGGACAGGGGTCAGAGCTTTCTTT. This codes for CASRRTGVRAFF.